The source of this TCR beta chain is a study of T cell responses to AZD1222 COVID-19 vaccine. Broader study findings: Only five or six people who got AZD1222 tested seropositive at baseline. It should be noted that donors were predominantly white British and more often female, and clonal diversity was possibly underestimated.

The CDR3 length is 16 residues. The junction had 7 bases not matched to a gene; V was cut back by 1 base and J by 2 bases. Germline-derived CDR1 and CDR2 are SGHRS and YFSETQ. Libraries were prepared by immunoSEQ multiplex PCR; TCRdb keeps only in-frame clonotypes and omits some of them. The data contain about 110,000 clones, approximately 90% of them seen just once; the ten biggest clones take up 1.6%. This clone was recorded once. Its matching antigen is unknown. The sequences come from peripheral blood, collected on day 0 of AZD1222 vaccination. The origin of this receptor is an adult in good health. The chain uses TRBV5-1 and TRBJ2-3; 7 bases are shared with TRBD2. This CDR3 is CASSLLGGSNTDTQYF. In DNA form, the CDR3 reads TGCGCCAGCAGCTTGCTCGGCGGGAGTAACACAGATACGCAGTATTTT.